This TCR beta chain was profiled in a study of blood T cell repertoires in COVID-19. Per the authors' pipeline: Researchers report that nucleated cell counts were estimated from reference gene primer amplification. Assay used: immunoSEQ multiplex PCR; TCRdb lists only in-frame clones, some missing. That table gives V, J and clone size, and the DNA gave D and trimming. The sample lists a few hundred thousand clones, 75% to 95% occurring once. Patients at the Seattle site were enrolled during active infection and followed longitudinally. Germline V gene data show CDR1 as SGDLS and CDR2 as YYNGEE. Trimming took off 0 bases at V and 2 bases at J, with 9 bases between the two ends. There are 16 residues in the CDR3.

The receptor comes from a person aged 18 to 35 with COVID-19, enrolled during active disease. Sequencing was carried out using peripheral blood. The chain recombines TRBV9 with TRBJ1-6; D is possibly TRBD1 (5 bases). The CDR3 region has the DNA TGTGCCAGCAGCGTAGATCAGGGAACCTATAATTCACCCCTCCACTTT. It yields the protein CASSVDQGTYNSPLHF.